Listed below are T cell receptor beta chains from one sample, sequenced in a study of blood T cell repertoires in COVID-19. The method was immunoSEQ multiplex PCR; TCRdb's version includes in-frame clones alone and lacks a portion of them. The profile shows around 180,000 clones, 80% to 90% of them singletons. Input material: peripheral blood. Receptors originate from a human donor with active or convalescent COVID-19. The donor label of this sample is uncertain. Both conserved end residues are part of each CDR3. A D gene is named only where the DNA matches it firmly. Expanded clones are given a class, and other clones once, few, many or no size at all.

j_call	clone_size	d_call	v_call	cdr3_nt	cdr3_aa
TRBJ2-7	NA	NA	TRBV27	TGTGCCAGCAGCCCGGAGTCAGGGGCCGCCTACGAGCAGTACTTC	CASSPESGAAYEQYF
TRBJ1-4	few	NA	TRBV5-1	TGCGCCAGCAGCTTGTGGGGGGCTAATGAAAAACTGTTTTTT	CASSLWGANEKLFF
TRBJ2-1	NA	TRBD2	TRBV19	TGTGCCAGTAGCGTTATAGCGGGAGGGCCGGGGGGTGAGCAGTTCTTC	CASSVIAGGPGGEQFF
TRBJ2-3	NA	TRBD1	TRBV18	TGTGCCAGCTCACCTAGGGGGCCCCCAGATACGCAGTATTTT	CASSPRGPPDTQYF
TRBJ2-1	NA	TRBD2	TRBV24-1	TGTGCCACCAGTGATTCGGGACTAGCGGGAAGGAATGAGCAGTTCTTC	CATSDSGLAGRNEQFF
TRBJ2-5	once	NA	TRBV11-2	TGTGCCAGCAGCCGTACGGCTCGCAGGGCGGCCCAAGAGACCCAGTACTTC	CASSRTARRAAQETQYF
TRBJ2-1	NA	TRBD2	TRBV11-3	TGTGCCAGCAGCTTAGAAGGACTAGCGGGAATGAATGAGCAGTTCTTC	CASSLEGLAGMNEQFF
TRBJ2-3	NA	NA	TRBV5-4	TGTGCCAGCAGCCACGGGACTGCCTGGGATACGCAGTATTTT	CASSHGTAWDTQYF
TRBJ1-2	NA	TRBD1	TRBV3-1/TRBV3-2	TGTGCCAGCAGCCTAGCCGGGACAGGGCATGGCTACACCTTC	CASSLAGTGHGYTF
TRBJ1-6	NA	TRBD1	TRBV7-2	TGTGCCAGCAGCTTACCGGGACAGGGTATTAGTTCACCCCTCCACTTT	CASSLPGQGISSPLHF
TRBJ2-2	NA	NA	TRBV7-3	TGTGCCAGCTGTCAGGGCGCGAACACCGGGGAGCTGTTTTTT	CASCQGANTGELFF
TRBJ1-6	NA	NA	TRBV5-4	TGTGCCAGCAGCTTGATCCGTCTTTCGGCCCTCCACTTT	CASSLIRLSALHF
TRBJ1-4	NA	NA	TRBV6-5	TGTGCCAGCAGCACCAGGGAGGGGCATGAAAAACTGTTTTTT	CASSTREGHEKLFF
TRBJ2-7	NA	NA	TRBV9	TGTGCCAGCATCAGGGCCACCTCCTACGAGCAGTACTTC	CASIRATSYEQYF
TRBJ2-1	NA	TRBD2	TRBV3-1/TRBV3-2	TGTGCCAGCAGCTATAGCGGGAGGGCCAATAAGCAGTTCTTC	CASSYSGRANKQFF
TRBJ1-2	NA	TRBD1	TRBV29-1	TGCAGCGGGGACAGCTATGGCTACACCTTC	CSGDSYGYTF
TRBJ2-3	NA	NA	TRBV7-9	TGTGCCAGCAGCTTCTGGCGGGATAAAAACAGGGGAGATACGCAGTATTTT	CASSFWRDKNRGDTQYF
TRBJ1-1	NA	NA	TRBV5-1	TGCGCCAGCAGCTTGGACAGGGCGAACACTGAAGCTTTCTTT	CASSLDRANTEAFF
TRBJ1-3	NA	NA	TRBV4-3	TGCGCCAGCAGCCAAGACTTTTTTGGAAACACCATATATTTT	CASSQDFFGNTIYF
TRBJ1-6	NA	TRBD1	TRBV4-3	TGCGCCAGCAGCCATGACAGGGGGCAGAATTCACCCCTCCACTTT	CASSHDRGQNSPLHF
TRBJ2-1	few	NA	TRBV7-9	TGTGCCAGCAGCCCGCCCCTTCCTAGCGCTTCCTACAATGAGCAGTTCTTC	CASSPPLPSASYNEQFF
TRBJ2-7	NA	NA	TRBV6-2/TRBV6-3	TGTGCCAGCAGTTCCAGGACAGTCTCCTACGAGCAGTACTTC	CASSSRTVSYEQYF
TRBJ1-5	NA	TRBD1	TRBV4-3	TGCGCCAGCAGCCAAGAAGTTGGGACAGGAAGCAATCAGCCCCAGCATTTT	CASSQEVGTGSNQPQHF
TRBJ1-3	NA	NA	TRBV4-3	TGCGCCAGCAGCCAGGGGACTCTGTACTCTGGAAACACCATATATTTT	CASSQGTLYSGNTIYF
TRBJ1-1	NA	NA	TRBV28	TGTGCCAGCAGCGACCGCACGACAATCAACACTGAAGCTTTCTTT	CASSDRTTINTEAFF
TRBJ2-3	NA	TRBD2	TRBV4-1	TGCGCCAGCAGCCTTACGGGACTAGAACCAGATACGCAGTATTTT	CASSLTGLEPDTQYF
TRBJ1-2	NA	NA	TRBV13	TGTGCCAGCAGCTCCCGGGGAGAGCCATATGGCTACACCTTC	CASSSRGEPYGYTF
TRBJ2-2	NA	TRBD1	TRBV9	TGTGCCAGCAGCCCCCGACAGGGAAGGAACACCGGGGAGCTGTTTTTT	CASSPRQGRNTGELFF
TRBJ1-3	NA	NA	TRBV19	TGTGCCAGTAGGCTAGCAGCAGGAAACACCATATATTTT	CASRLAAGNTIYF
TRBJ2-7	NA	TRBD1	TRBV5-4	TGTGCCAGCAGCTTGGCAGGGGGCCGACTAGACGAGCAGTACTTC	CASSLAGGRLDEQYF
TRBJ2-6	NA	NA	TRBV7-9	TGTGCCAGCAGCTTACGGTTAGGGAGAATCTCTGGGGCCAACGTCCTGACTTTC	CASSLRLGRISGANVLTF
TRBJ2-3	once	TRBD1	TRBV20-1	TGCAGTGCTAGTATGGGCCCGGACAGGGTGTGGGGCACAGATACGCAGTATTTT	CSASMGPDRVWGTDTQYF
TRBJ2-1	NA	TRBD2	TRBV7-9	TGTGCCAGCAGCTTATTTCTAGCGGGAGGTAATGAGCAGTTCTTC	CASSLFLAGGNEQFF
TRBJ2-7	NA	TRBD2	TRBV5-1	TGCGCCAGCAGCTTGGGATGGGGGCGGGAGGGCCCCGAGCAGTACTTC	CASSLGWGREGPEQYF
TRBJ2-6	NA	NA	TRBV6-5	TGTGCCAGCAGTTACACCACAGACTCTGGGGCCAACGTCCTGACTTTC	CASSYTTDSGANVLTF
TRBJ2-1	NA	NA	TRBV3-1/TRBV3-2	TGTGCCAGCAGCCAAGTCGAGAGGAGGGAGCAGTTCTTC	CASSQVERREQFF
TRBJ2-3	NA	NA	TRBV10-2	TGCGCCAGCAGTGACGGCGGCCGAGGGGATACGCAGTATTTT	CASSDGGRGDTQYF
TRBJ2-7	few	NA	TRBV5-1	TGCGCCAGCAGACTTGGGCAGGACTCTTACGAGCAGTACTTC	CASRLGQDSYEQYF
TRBJ1-4	NA	NA	TRBV11-2	TGTGCCAGCAGCTTGCGGGGAACTGACTCAACTAATGAAAAACTGTTTTTT	CASSLRGTDSTNEKLFF
TRBJ1-4	few	NA	TRBV7-3	TGTGCCAGCAGCCCAAACGGGGGGGAAAGAGAAAAACTGTTTTTT	CASSPNGGEREKLFF
TRBJ1-1	once	NA	TRBV6-5	TGTGCCAGCAGTTACACCGGACAGCCAGAAGCTTTCTTT	CASSYTGQPEAFF
TRBJ2-3	NA	TRBD2	TRBV24-1	TGTGCCACCAGTGATTTGGGGCTAGCGGGAGTGGGGGATACGCAGTATTTT	CATSDLGLAGVGDTQYF
TRBJ2-3	NA	TRBD2	TRBV27	TGTGCCAGCAGTTTAAGCACTAGCGGGAGGTCAGATACGCAGTATTTT	CASSLSTSGRSDTQYF
TRBJ2-7	NA	NA	TRBV3-1/TRBV3-2	TGTGCCAGCATCCGGGAGAGGGCAGGGTCGTACGAGCAGTACTTC	CASIRERAGSYEQYF
TRBJ1-3	NA	TRBD1	TRBV28	TGTGCCAGCAGTCCGCAGGGACAGGGGACAAGGAACACCATATATTTT	CASSPQGQGTRNTIYF
TRBJ1-1	NA	TRBD1	TRBV7-8	TGTGCCAGCAGCTTATCACCGGGACAGGGGAGTGAAACTTTCTTT	CASSLSPGQGSETFF
TRBJ2-7	NA	TRBD2	TRBV19	TGTGCCAGTAGTGTCGCTAGCGGGAGCGGCTACGAGCAGTACTTC	CASSVASGSGYEQYF
TRBJ2-1	NA	TRBD2	TRBV19	TGTGCCAGTAGGACAGCGGGGTCCTACAATGAGCAGTTCTTC	CASRTAGSYNEQFF
TRBJ2-2	NA	NA	TRBV11-3	TGTGCCAGCAGCCCCGGGGGACGGGGCACCGGGGAGCTGTTTTTT	CASSPGGRGTGELFF
TRBJ2-5	NA	NA	TRBV28	TGTGCCAGCAGACCCCCGGAGGCTTGGGAGACCCAGTACTTC	CASRPPEAWETQYF
TRBJ2-3	NA	TRBD2	TRBV6-5	TGTGCCACGGCCAGCGGGGGGCCGGTAGATACGCAGTATTTT	CATASGGPVDTQYF